This T cell receptor (beta chain) was retrieved from a study of CD8 T cells in Susac syndrome. Random hexamers were used to reverse transcribe an amount of roughly 0.45 to 1 ug RNA. An immunoSEQ multiplex PCR amplified TCR beta CDR3 over 54 Vbeta and 13 Jbeta. TCRdb used MiXCR to reprocess the immunoSEQ multiplex PCR reads, holding one entry per CDR3 protein. Of about 200,000 distinct CDR3 sequences in the sample, 92% are singletons; the top ten hold approximately 0.13%. TCR beta sequencing covered blood CD8+ and CD4+ T cells. The patients who served as multiple sclerosis controls were treatment-naive and had stable or active relapsing-remitting disease that fulfilled the revised McDonald criteria. CD8+ and CD4+ T cells were negatively isolated; TEMRA cells were FACS-enriched. This receptor was taken from a human donor with multiple sclerosis. The sample was CD8+ T cells from PBMCs.

CDR3: CASSLAENQPQHF. DNA for the CDR3: TGTGCCAGCAGCCTCGCTGAGAATCAGCCCCAGCATTTT. V is TRBV7-9 and J is TRBJ1-5; no definite D call. The CDR3 extends over 13 amino acids. V shed 5 bases and J shed 4 bases, with 9 bases lying between them. Looked up from germline, CDR1 is SEHNR and CDR2 is FQNEAQ (reference sequence).